The present TCR beta chain was sequenced within a study of ipilimumab plus nivolumab after autologous stem cell transplantation. Study results and caveats: TCR repertoire, Treg phenotype and gut microbiota reportedly support more study of this approach.

Notes on this clone: The target antigen is unknown.

Patients received nivolumab 3 mg/kg at weeks 1, 4, 7, 10, then fortnightly to week 26. The CDR3 is 15 amino acids. Looked up from germline, CDR1 is MNHNS and CDR2 is SASEGT. V lost 3 bases, J lost 2 bases, and 13 bases lay in between. Only in-frame clones appear in the TCRdb table, and some are missing; sequencing was by immunoSEQ multiplex PCR. Of over 75,000 clones listed, approximately 83% are singletons. Material: PBMCs, obtained in a trial of ipilimumab plus nivolumab as post-transplant consolidation. This sequence was found in a male donor with diffuse large B-cell lymphoma. The chain combines TRBV6-1 with TRBJ1-2; TRBD1 might be the D (5 bases). In DNA form, the CDR3 reads TGTGCCAGCAGTGACCTGGGGACGGACAACTATGGCTACACCTTC. This gives the protein CASSDLGTDNYGYTF.